This T cell receptor (beta chain) was recovered during a study of cytomegalovirus exposure and HLA in healthy donors. Amplification used 60 Vbeta primers and 13 Jbeta primers. TCRdb's copy holds only in-frame clones and misses some; the assay was immunoSEQ multiplex PCR. Found here are 200,000 to 250,000 clones, more than 80% of them singletons; the top ten hold about 3.1%. Note on this clone: Its specificity is unknown.

CDR1 SEHNR and CDR2 FQNEAQ come from the germline V gene (reference sequence). This CDR3 comprises 15 residues. J lost 1 base, V lost 3 bases, and 3 bases had no gene match. Study-wide findings and caveats: Several top significant clusters appeared, in a later analysis, to be linked to common viral pathogens. Likely technical artifact: a cluster of highly shared sequence variants. An Asian-associated ancestry cluster reportedly showed fewer N-insertions than the approximately 690-donor mean in a later analysis. Presence/absence analysis assumed near-uniform sequencing depth across donors.

Source material: PBMCs. The chain is built from TRBV7-9 and TRBJ2-7; 10 nucleotides align to TRBD1. The clonotype comes from a man aged 25 to 40 in good health and CMV-seronegative. In DNA form, the CDR3 reads TGTGCCAGCAGCTTTGGACAGGGGGGATCCTACGAGCAGTACTTC. Amino acids: CASSFGQGGSYEQYF.